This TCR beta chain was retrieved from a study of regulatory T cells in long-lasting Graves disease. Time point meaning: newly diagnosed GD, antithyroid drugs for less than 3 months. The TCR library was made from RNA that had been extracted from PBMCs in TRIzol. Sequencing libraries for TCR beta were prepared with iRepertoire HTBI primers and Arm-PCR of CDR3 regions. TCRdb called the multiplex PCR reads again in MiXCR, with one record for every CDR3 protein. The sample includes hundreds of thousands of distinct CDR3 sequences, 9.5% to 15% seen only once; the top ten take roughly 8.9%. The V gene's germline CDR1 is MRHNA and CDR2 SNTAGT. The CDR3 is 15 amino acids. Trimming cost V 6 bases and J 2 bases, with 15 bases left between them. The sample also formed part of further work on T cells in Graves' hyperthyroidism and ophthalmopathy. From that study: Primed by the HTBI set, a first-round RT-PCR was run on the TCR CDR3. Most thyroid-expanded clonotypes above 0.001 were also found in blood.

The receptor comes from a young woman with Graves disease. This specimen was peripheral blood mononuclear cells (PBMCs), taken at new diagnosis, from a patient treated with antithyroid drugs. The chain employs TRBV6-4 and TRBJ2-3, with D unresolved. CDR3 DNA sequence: TGTGCCAGCAGCACCCTGTCTATTTACACAGATACGCAGTATTTT. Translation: CASSTLSIYTDTQYF.